The 30 T cell receptor beta chains listed next were all sequenced from one sample in a study of T cell responses to AZD1222 COVID-19 vaccine. Assay: immunoSEQ multiplex PCR; the TCRdb copy retains only in-frame clones and omits some. The data show 150,000 to 200,000 clones, approximately 90% seen once. The starting material was peripheral blood, obtained on day 0 of AZD1222 vaccination. The receptors were gathered from an adult in good health.

This chain links TRBV2 with TRBJ1-1, with D perhaps matching TRBD1 (6 bases). Germline V gene lookup returns CDR1 SNHLY and CDR2 FYNNEI. The CDR3 runs to 14 residues. V dropped 11 bases and J dropped 3 bases, with 19 bases sitting between them. The CDR3 DNA reads as TGTGCCGGAGTCCTCCGGGACATTTACACTGAAGCTTTCTTT. This codes for CAGVLRDIYTEAFF.

The chain links TRBV3-1 (or the pseudogene TRBV3-2) to TRBJ2-1, with unresolved D. The CDR3 has 12 residues. CDR1 is LGHDT, CDR2 YNNKEL, per germline (reference sequence). V lost 2 bases to trimming and J lost 12 bases, with 11 bases between them. Here the CDR3 DNA reads TGTGCCAGCAGCCAACGGACCATCGGGCAGTTCTTC. The encoded protein is CASSQRTIGQFF.

The chain employs TRBV29-1 and TRBJ2-7; a weak D match, TRBD1 (6 bases). Germline V gene data show CDR1 as SQVTM and CDR2 as ANQGSEA. V lost 4 bases and J 4 bases, leaving 20 bases between the germline ends. The CDR3 loop spans 15 amino acids. The DNA for the CDR3 is TGCAGCGTTGCAGGGGCGGGTTCAATCGTTTACGAGCAGTACTTC. Translated, it gives CSVAGAGSIVYEQYF.

This clone was observed a single time. The chain joins TRBV6-5 to TRBJ1-4; 9 nucleotides match TRBD1. Trimming took 6 bases from V and 8 from J; bases not matched to a gene: 7. The CDR3 length is 14 residues. Germline values: CDR1 MNHEY, CDR2 SVGAGI. CDR3 residues: CASRLRTGEEKLFF. The CDR3 DNA follows: TGTGCCAGCAGATTAAGGACAGGGGAGGAAAAACTGTTTTTT.

This chain connects TRBV5-4 to TRBJ1-5; 8 nucleotides agree with TRBD1. This CDR3 spans 14 amino acids. The trim removed 2 bases at V and 2 bases at J, leaving 0 bases unmatched. Germline loops: CDR1 SGHNT, CDR2 YYREEE (reference sequence). The CDR3 reads CASSLQGGNQPQHF. The CDR3, as DNA: TGTGCCAGCAGCTTACAGGGGGGCAATCAGCCCCAGCATTTT.

This chain joins TRBV6-1 and TRBJ1-3; D is unresolved. Germline CDR1 reads MNHNS; CDR2 reads SASEGT. CDR3 length: 19 residues. Trimming removed 0 bases at V and 3 bases at J, with 21 bases between. The DNA for the CDR3 is TGTGCCAGCAGTGAAGCGAGGAGCAGGCTTTCTTCCGGTGGAAACACCATATATTTT. Amino acid sequence: CASSEARSRLSSGGNTIYF.

The V and J genes are TRBV7-6 and TRBJ2-7, with D hard to call. This CDR3 has 13 residues. Trimming took 4 bases from V and 0 from J, leaving 7 bases between them. Per the germline V gene, CDR1 is SGHVS and CDR2 is FNYEAQ. CDR3 coding DNA: TGTGCCAGCAGCTGGAGTGGCTCCTACGAGCAGTACTTC. It specifies CASSWSGSYEQYF.

The chain joins TRBV19 to TRBJ2-7, with D possibly being TRBD1 (6 bases). Trimming removed 5 bases from V and 1 base from J, with 9 bases in between. Germline assignment: CDR1 LNHDA and CDR2 SQIVND (reference sequence). The CDR3 has 13 amino acids. The chain's CDR3 is CASSEQGSYEQYF. The CDR3 region has the DNA TGTGCCAGTAGTGAACAGGGTTCCTACGAGCAGTACTTC.

CDR3 region: CASSLRQGGPYEQYF. Written as DNA, the CDR3 is TGCGCCAGCAGCTTGCGACAGGGTGGACCCTACGAGCAGTACTTC. V and J are TRBV5-1 and TRBJ2-7; 7 nucleotides line up with TRBD1. Unmatched junction bases numbered 6, after V lost 1 base and J lost 2 bases. Germline assignment: CDR1 SGHRS and CDR2 YFSETQ. This CDR3 region has 15 residues.

This rearrangement joins TRBV7-2 to TRBJ2-5, with TRBD2 matching over 7 bases. There are 15 residues in the CDR3. J was trimmed by 2 bases and V by 4 bases; bases with no gene match: 7. The germline V gene has CDR1 SGHTA and CDR2 FQGNSA. CDR3 residues: CASSSWASGQETQYF. The CDR3 nucleotides are TGTGCCAGCAGCTCTTGGGCTAGCGGTCAAGAGACCCAGTACTTC.

This clone was picked up one time. V is TRBV28 and J is TRBJ1-2; 8 bases agree with TRBD1. V lost 4 bases, J lost 4 bases, and 5 bases stayed unmatched. The germline gives CDR1 MDHEN, CDR2 SYDVKM. The CDR3 contains 14 residues. CDR3 nucleotide sequence: TGTGCCAGCAGTTCCACCGGACAGGGCTATGGCTACACCTTC. Residues: CASSSTGQGYGYTF.

The genes are TRBV5-1 and TRBJ1-1; D ambiguous. The CDR3 totals 12 residues. Trimming stripped 0 bases from V and 4 bases from J, with 4 bases between. In germline, CDR1 is SGHRS, CDR2 YFSETQ. CDR3 region: CASSLGTTEAFF. The CDR3 DNA follows: TGCGCCAGCAGCTTGGGAACCACTGAAGCTTTCTTT.

This clone was seen a single time. The chain has TRBV27 and TRBJ2-7; unclear D gene. The germline V and J ends were trimmed by 6 bases and 4 bases, with 13 bases remaining between them. The CDR3 covers 13 residues. The germline V gene encodes CDR1 MNHEY and CDR2 SMNVEV (reference sequence). The CDR3 is CASRPDPRYEQYF. In nucleotides, the CDR3 is TGTGCCAGCAGACCGGACCCCCGGTACGAGCAGTACTTC.

This clone appeared a few times. The chain carries TRBV21-1 and TRBJ1-2. TRBV21-1 corresponds to a pseudogene. CDR3 size: 13 residues. The CDR3 protein is CASSNQPLYGYTF. The CDR3 DNA reads TGTGCCAGCAGTAACCAGCCCCTCTATGGCTACACCTTC.

This chain links TRBV28 with TRBJ2-7, with D perhaps matching TRBD2 (6 bases). V gave up 7 bases and J gave up 4 bases, with 17 bases separating them. Germline CDR1 MDHEN, CDR2 SYDVKM. This CDR3 contains 14 residues. The CDR3 sequence is CASTRARAGYEQYF. The CDR3 coding sequence is TGTGCCAGCACAAGGGCCCGGGCGGGGTACGAGCAGTACTTC.

This chain connects TRBV27 to TRBJ1-4; D may be TRBD1 (5 bases). Trimming took 5 bases from V and 7 from J, leaving 17 bases between them. CDR1 and CDR2 (germline): MNHEY, SMNVEV (reference sequence). The CDR3 runs 15 residues. In nucleotides, the CDR3 is TGTGCCAGCAGTCGACTCCGGGGGGAGGGTGAAAAACTGTTTTTT. Residues: CASSRLRGEGEKLFF.

The chain carries TRBV30 and TRBJ1-2, with D tentatively TRBD1 (5 bases). The CDR3 runs to 13 residues. Trimming removed 1 base from V and 4 bases from J, with 10 bases in between. Germline V gives CDR1 GTSNPN, CDR2 SVGIG (reference sequence). For the CDR3, the DNA is TGTGCCTGGAGTGGTGCAGACAGCTATGGCTACACCTTC. Translating gives CAWSGADSYGYTF.

This chain joins TRBV13 and TRBJ2-7, with D unclear. Germline loops: CDR1 PRHDT, CDR2 FYEKMQ (reference sequence). The CDR3 is made up of 15 amino acids. The V end lost 0 bases, the J end lost 3 bases, and 12 bases lay between the germline ends. The CDR3 loop is CASSLGLSRGYEQYF. The CDR3 coding sequence is TGTGCCAGCAGCTTAGGCCTCTCGCGAGGCTACGAGCAGTACTTC.

The V and J genes are TRBV25-1 and TRBJ1-2; D may be TRBD1 (5 bases). CDR1 MGHDK and CDR2 SYGVNS come from the germline V gene. The V gene lost 0 bases and the J gene lost 2 bases, with 7 bases spanning the gap. The CDR3 has 14 residues. DNA for the CDR3: TGTGCCAGCAGTGAATATGGGGGGAACTATGGCTACACCTTC. Its protein product is CASSEYGGNYGYTF.

This clone appeared a single time. The chain has TRBV19 and TRBJ2-1; tentative D call: TRBD2 (6 bases). Per the germline V gene, CDR1 is LNHDA and CDR2 is SQIVND (reference sequence). The CDR3 loop spans 14 amino acids. V shed 4 bases and J shed 3 bases, with 10 bases lying between them. The CDR3 DNA sequence: TGTGCCAGTAGTACCGGGACTGGCTACAATGAGCAGTTCTTC. This translates into CASSTGTGYNEQFF.

The V call is TRBV10-1, the J call TRBJ2-1; the match to TRBD1 covers 8 bases. This CDR3 comprises 14 residues. The trim removed 5 bases at V and 0 bases at J, leaving 0 bases unmatched. Germline values: CDR1 WNHNN, CDR2 SYGVQD (reference sequence). The CDR3 protein is CASSQGASYNEQFF. CDR3 sequence (DNA): TGCGCCAGCAGTCAGGGGGCCTCCTACAATGAGCAGTTCTTC.

The rearrangement uses TRBV13 and TRBJ2-1, with D tentatively TRBD2 (6 bases). The CDR3 totals 12 residues. V gave up 5 bases and J gave up 15 bases, with 17 bases separating them. Germline lookup yields CDR1 PRHDT and CDR2 FYEKMQ (reference sequence). The CDR3 sequence is CASSATGTLWFF. The CDR3 DNA reads as TGTGCCAGCAGCGCAACTGGGACTCTCTGGTTCTTC.

The J gene is TRBJ2-5, the V gene TRBV18; TRBD2 matches 11 bases. The ends lost 3 bases at V and 4 bases at J; junction bases unmatched: 7. Germline loops: CDR1 KGHSH, CDR2 LQKENI. The CDR3 has 16 amino acids. This CDR3 is CASSPGTSGQGETQYF. The CDR3 DNA follows: TGTGCCAGCTCACCCGGGACTAGCGGCCAGGGAGAGACCCAGTACTTC.

The chain employs TRBV15 and TRBJ2-3; TRBD2 matches 9 bases. The V and J ends lost 8 bases and 2 bases, in that order; junction bases with no gene match: 8. This CDR3 comprises 15 residues. Germline V gives CDR1 LNHNV, CDR2 YYDKDF (reference sequence). The CDR3 DNA follows: TGTGCCACCGGGGAAGCGGGAGGTCCCACAGATACGCAGTATTTT. Protein sequence: CATGEAGGPTDTQYF.

The rearrangement uses TRBV30 and TRBJ2-6, with D hard to call. The CDR3 is 13 amino acids. Germline-derived CDR1 and CDR2 are GTSNPN and SVGIG (reference sequence). Trimming pared 5 bases from V and 0 bases from J, leaving 5 bases between. The CDR3 nucleotides read TGTGCCTGGCAGCGCTCTGGGGCCAACGTCCTGACTTTC. Its translation is CAWQRSGANVLTF. Full variable domain (outside the CDR3, taken from reference TRBV30 and TRBJ2-6): SQTIHQWPATLVQPVGSPLSLECTVEGTSNPNLYWYRQAAGRGLQLLFYSVGIGQISSEVPQNLSASRPQDRQFILSSKKLLLSDSGFYLCAWQRSGANVLTFGAGSRLTVL.

This chain uses TRBV6-5 with TRBJ1-3; no definite D call. This CDR3 has 16 residues. Trimming took off 0 bases at V and 2 bases at J, with 11 bases between the two ends. Germline V gene sequence: CDR1 MNHEY, CDR2 SVGAGI. The CDR3 coding sequence is TGTGCCAGCAGTTACTCGGGTCACCGTACTGGAAACACCATATATTTT. This encodes CASSYSGHRTGNTIYF.

The chain is built from TRBV3-1 (or the pseudogene TRBV3-2) and TRBJ2-7; D is unclear. In germline, CDR1 is LGHDT, CDR2 YNNKEL (reference sequence). This CDR3 contains 14 residues. V lost 5 bases and J 5 bases, leaving 16 bases between the germline ends. CDR3 loop: CASSSFVRSHEQYF. The CDR3 bases are TGTGCCAGCAGCTCCTTTGTTAGGAGCCACGAGCAGTACTTC.

This clone was recorded once. The chain joins TRBV4-1 to TRBJ2-7; 7 nucleotides line up with TRBD2. V lost 4 bases, J lost 4 bases, and 10 bases stayed unmatched. Germline V lookup: CDR1 MGHRA, CDR2 YSYEKL. The CDR3 is 15 residues long. The CDR3 bases are TGCGCCAGCAGCCCTACAGAGCGGGAAGCGTACGAGCAGTACTTC. Protein sequence: CASSPTEREAYEQYF.

This clone was seen once. The rearrangement joins TRBV11-2 to TRBJ2-1; 8 nucleotides match TRBD2. V lost 5 bases, J lost 5 bases, and 8 bases stayed unmatched. Looked up from germline, CDR1 is SGHAT and CDR2 is FQNNGV. The CDR3 totals 15 residues. The DNA of the CDR3 is TGTGCCAGCAGCCCGACCACTAGCGGCAACAATGAGCAGTTCTTC. It encodes CASSPTTSGNNEQFF.

The chain is built from TRBV4-1 and TRBJ2-3; 11 bases line up with TRBD2. The germline V gene encodes CDR1 MGHRA and CDR2 YSYEKL. This CDR3 has 16 residues. The ends lost 6 bases at V and 1 base at J; junction bases unmatched: 6. CDR3 coding DNA: TGCGCCAGCAGTCCGACTAGCGGGGCTGGCACAGATACGCAGTATTTT. This sequence encodes CASSPTSGAGTDTQYF.